The rows below give T cell receptor beta chains drawn from one sample of a study of blood T cell repertoires in COVID-19. Assay used: immunoSEQ multiplex PCR; TCRdb lists only in-frame clones, some missing. The sample yields fewer than 60,000 clones, approximately 88% seen once. Sequencing was performed on peripheral blood. These TCRs come from a human donor with active COVID-19. The donor label of this sample is uncertain. Both conserved end residues are part of each CDR3. The order of the fields is J gene, V gene, D gene, clone size, CDR3 protein, CDR3 DNA. D genes are given only for firm matches. Some rows mark clone size as missing; the rest say once, few, many or name a class of expanded clone.

TRBJ2-3 | TRBV19 | . | . | CASSNTGLTDTQYF | TGTGCCAGTAGTAACACGGGTCTCACAGATACGCAGTATTTT
TRBJ2-1 | TRBV7-2 | TRBD2 | . | CASSSLAGGSNEQFF | TGTGCCAGCAGCTCACTAGCGGGCGGTTCAAATGAGCAGTTCTTC
TRBJ2-3 | TRBV27 | TRBD1 | . | CASQKGATQYF | TGTGCCAGCCAAAAGGGGGCTACGCAGTATTTT
TRBJ1-6 | TRBV12-3/TRBV12-4 | TRBD1 | . | CASRGTANSPLHF | TGTGCCAGCAGAGGGACAGCTAATTCACCCCTCCACTTT
TRBJ1-4 | TRBV11-2 | . | . | CASSPRLREKLFF | TGTGCCAGCAGCCCCCGTCTTCGGGAAAAACTGTTTTTT
TRBJ1-2 | TRBV3-1/TRBV3-2 | TRBD1 | . | CASSQVIPTGVSGYTF | TGTGCCAGCAGCCAAGTCATCCCTACAGGGGTTAGTGGCTACACCTTC
TRBJ2-7 | TRBV28 | . | . | CASRNQRNRSYEQYF | TGTGCCAGCAGAAATCAGCGGAACCGTTCCTACGAGCAGTACTTC
TRBJ2-7 | TRBV5-6 | . | . | CASSGVGRGRYEQYF | TGTGCCAGCAGCGGCGTTGGGCGGGGAAGGTACGAGCAGTACTTC
TRBJ2-7 | TRBV28 | . | . | CASSFRPGEQYF | TGTGCCAGCAGTTTCAGGCCTGGGGAGCAGTACTTC
TRBJ2-3 | TRBV5-1 | TRBD2 | . | CASSFRLAGTDTQYF | TGCGCCAGCAGCTTCAGACTAGCGGGGACAGATACGCAGTATTTT
TRBJ2-5 | TRBV24-1 | TRBD2 | . | CATSDATSGRAQYF | TGTGCCACCAGTGATGCAACTAGCGGAAGGGCCCAGTACTTC
TRBJ2-7 | TRBV6-1 | . | . | CASSEAVLTAPYEQYF | TGTGCCAGCAGTGAAGCCGTTTTGACAGCGCCTTACGAGCAGTACTTC
TRBJ2-7 | TRBV6-2/TRBV6-3 | TRBD2 | . | CASSPLTSGRTYEQYF | TGTGCCAGCAGTCCATTGACTAGCGGGAGAACCTACGAGCAGTACTTC
TRBJ2-1 | TRBV5-1 | . | . | CASSSYYNEQFF | TGCGCCAGCAGCTCCTACTACAATGAGCAGTTCTTC
TRBJ2-2 | TRBV11-2 | TRBD2 | once | CASSPIAGGNTGELFF | TGTGCCAGCAGCCCCATAGCGGGGGGGAACACCGGGGAGCTGTTTTTT
TRBJ2-1 | TRBV4-2 | TRBD2 | . | CASSQEGGGAPNEQFF | TGTGCCAGCAGCCAAGAAGGCGGGGGGGCCCCCAATGAGCAGTTCTTC
TRBJ2-6 | TRBV19 | . | medium-sized | CASSEQGFSSGANVLTF | TGTGCCAGTTCCGAACAGGGTTTTAGCTCTGGGGCCAACGTCCTGACTTTC
TRBJ2-5 | TRBV7-2 | TRBD1 | once | CASTRTGRETQYF | TGTGCCAGCACTCGGACAGGGCGAGAGACCCAGTACTTC
TRBJ1-4 | TRBV5-6 | . | . | CASSSTIEKLFF | TGTGCCAGCAGCTCTACCATCGAAAAACTGTTTTTT
TRBJ2-5 | TRBV4-3 | . | once | CASSQSLTGTQYF | TGCGCCAGCAGCCAATCCCTGACCGGGACACAGTACTTC
TRBJ1-2 | TRBV6-2/TRBV6-3 | . | . | CASSPSQPGGYYGYTF | TGTGCCAGCAGCCCTTCCCAGCCGGGAGGGTACTATGGCTACACCTTC
TRBJ1-5 | TRBV2 | TRBD1 | . | CASSTGQGKGQPQHF | TGTGCCAGCAGTACTGGACAGGGTAAGGGGCAGCCCCAGCATTTT
TRBJ1-5 | TRBV24-1 | . | . | CATSDARALSNQPQHF | TGTGCCACCAGTGATGCCAGGGCCCTGAGCAATCAGCCCCAGCATTTT
TRBJ1-2 | TRBV2 | . | . | CASRGTSYGYTF | TGTGCCAGCAGGGGGACATCCTATGGCTACACCTTC
TRBJ2-2 | TRBV9 | TRBD1 | once | CASTRQGGGGELFF | TGTGCCAGCACGCGACAGGGGGGTGGCGGGGAGCTGTTTTTT
TRBJ2-3 | TRBV6-4 | TRBD1 | few | CASSGTGHTDTQYF | TGTGCCAGCAGTGGGACAGGACACACAGATACGCAGTATTTT
TRBJ2-3 | TRBV2 | TRBD1 | . | CASSDRTGTDTQYF | TGTGCCAGCAGTGATAGGACAGGGACAGATACGCAGTATTTT
TRBJ2-1 | TRBV4-2 | . | . | CASSQNRGISNYNEQFF | TGTGCCAGCAGCCAAAACCGAGGGATAAGCAACTACAATGAGCAGTTCTTC
TRBJ2-5 | TRBV19 | . | once | CASSIGGGWETQYF | TGTGCCAGTAGTATAGGGGGGGGCTGGGAGACCCAGTACTTC
TRBJ2-7 | TRBV6-1 | . | . | CASSEAPSTGNSYEQYF | TGTGCCAGCAGTGAAGCGCCTAGTACAGGCAACTCCTACGAGCAGTACTTC
TRBJ2-5 | TRBV18 | . | . | CASSPMRETQYF | TGTGCCAGCTCACCGATGAGAGAGACCCAGTACTTC
TRBJ2-2 | TRBV6-2/TRBV6-3 | TRBD1 | once | CASSSTTGGWRELFF | TGTGCCAGCAGTTCCACAACAGGGGGCTGGAGGGAGCTGTTTTTT
TRBJ2-2 | TRBV2 | . | . | CASSPTRNTGELFF | TGTGCCAGCAGCCCAACTAGGAACACCGGGGAGCTGTTTTTT
TRBJ2-7 | TRBV6-5 | TRBD1 | . | CASRAGQGAVEQYF | TGTGCCAGCAGAGCCGGACAGGGGGCGGTCGAGCAGTACTTC
TRBJ2-3 | TRBV29-1 | . | few | CSVDIPGDTQYF | TGCAGCGTTGACATTCCCGGAGATACGCAGTATTTT
TRBJ1-6 | TRBV9 | TRBD1 | . | CASGQDQDSPLHF | TGTGCCAGCGGACAGGATCAAGATTCACCCCTCCACTTT
TRBJ2-7 | TRBV3-1/TRBV3-2 | . | . | CASSLGSLGEQYF | TGTGCCAGCAGCCTTGGGTCCCTCGGGGAGCAGTACTTC
TRBJ2-5 | TRBV4-3 | TRBD1 | once | CASSQGNGQEETQYF | TGCGCCAGCAGCCAGGGGAACGGACAGGAAGAGACCCAGTACTTC
TRBJ2-3 | TRBV10-3 | . | . | CAISESPRTDTQYF | TGTGCCATCAGTGAGTCGCCTAGGACAGATACGCAGTATTTT
TRBJ2-7 | TRBV5-1 | . | . | CASSLESGLSFYEQYF | TGCGCCAGCAGCTTGGAATCAGGCCTTAGTTTCTACGAGCAGTACTTC
TRBJ1-5 | TRBV4-3 | . | . | CASSQGRGTSQPQHF | TGCGCCAGCAGCCAAGGACGGGGGACTAGTCAGCCCCAGCATTTT
TRBJ2-7 | TRBV6-5 | . | . | CASSSPAKSSYEQYF | TGTGCCAGCAGTTCTCCAGCGAAAAGCTCCTACGAGCAGTACTTC
TRBJ2-7 | TRBV14 | . | . | CASSQAFRVEQYF | TGTGCCAGCAGCCAGGCGTTTCGGGTCGAGCAGTACTTC
TRBJ2-6 | TRBV28 | TRBD1 | . | CASSPDRGGANVLTF | TGTGCCAGCAGTCCGGACAGGGGTGGGGCCAACGTCCTGACTTTC
TRBJ1-6 | TRBV19 | TRBD1 | . | CASSIQGASNSPLHF | TGTGCCAGTAGTATACAGGGGGCGAGTAATTCACCCCTCCACTTT
TRBJ2-1 | TRBV5-1 | . | . | CASSGLAPYNEQFF | TGCGCCAGCAGTGGTCTAGCGCCCTACAATGAGCAGTTCTTC
TRBJ1-5 | TRBV7-8 | TRBD1 | . | CASSFSGTGVNQPQHF | TGTGCCAGCAGCTTTTCCGGGACAGGAGTCAATCAGCCCCAGCATTTT
TRBJ1-2 | TRBV9 | . | . | CASSGTRAGNYGYTF | TGTGCCAGCAGCGGGACCAGGGCGGGGAACTATGGCTACACCTTC
TRBJ1-6 | TRBV6-5 | . | once | CASQTTGRNNSPLHF | TGTGCCAGCCAAACCACCGGCAGGAACAATTCACCCCTCCACTTT
TRBJ1-1 | TRBV27 | . | . | CASSLRFNTEAFF | TGTGCCAGCAGCCTACGTTTTAACACTGAAGCTTTCTTT
TRBJ2-5 | TRBV12-3/TRBV12-4 | TRBD2 | . | CASYEGGETQYF | TGTGCCAGCTATGAGGGAGGGGAGACCCAGTACTTC
TRBJ1-2 | TRBV4-1 | . | . | CASSPFQRDYGYTF | TGCGCCAGCAGCCCTTTCCAGCGGGACTATGGCTACACCTTC
TRBJ2-7 | TRBV5-6 | TRBD2 | few | CASSSSGRALYEQYF | TGTGCCAGCAGCTCTAGCGGGAGGGCCCTTTACGAGCAGTACTTC
TRBJ1-2 | TRBV7-6 | TRBD1 | . | CASSPQGNYGYTF | TGTGCCAGCAGCCCACAGGGGAACTATGGCTACACCTTC
TRBJ2-2 | TRBV24-1 | TRBD1 | . | CATSDPQGAITGELFF | TGTGCCACCAGTGATCCTCAGGGGGCTATCACCGGGGAGCTGTTTTTT
TRBJ2-5 | TRBV7-8 | TRBD2 | . | CASSQGLAAQETQYF | TGTGCCAGCAGCCAGGGACTAGCGGCCCAAGAGACCCAGTACTTC
TRBJ2-6 | TRBV28 | . | . | CASSLPGSGANVLTF | TGTGCCAGCAGTCTCCCAGGGTCTGGGGCCAACGTCCTGACTTTC